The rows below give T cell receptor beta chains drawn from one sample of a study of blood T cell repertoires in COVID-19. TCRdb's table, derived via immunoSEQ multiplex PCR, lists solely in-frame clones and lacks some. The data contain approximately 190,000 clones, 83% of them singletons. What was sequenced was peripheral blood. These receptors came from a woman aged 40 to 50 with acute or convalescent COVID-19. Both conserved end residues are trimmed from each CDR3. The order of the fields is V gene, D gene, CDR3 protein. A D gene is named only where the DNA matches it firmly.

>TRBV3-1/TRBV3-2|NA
ASSQDRGDTQY
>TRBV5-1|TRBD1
ASSFGDRGDNIQY
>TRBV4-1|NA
ASSQDQWTSTYNEQF
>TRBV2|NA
ASFRETNTEAF
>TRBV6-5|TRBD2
ASSYRGEGTDTQY
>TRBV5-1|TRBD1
ASSSGTGADTQY
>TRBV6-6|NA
ASSPPGHRSGQETQY
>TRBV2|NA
ASRGTLTEAF
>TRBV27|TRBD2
ASRPVAGPGKQY
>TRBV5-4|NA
ASSLDAGVSLGGYT
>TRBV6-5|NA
ASSLSRAPGELF
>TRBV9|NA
ASSVQPIRGTGELF
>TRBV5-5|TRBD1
ASKTGSYGYT
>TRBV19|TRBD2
ASSISAGAHEQY
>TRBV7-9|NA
ASARGANTGELF
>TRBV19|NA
ASERGGVNYGYT
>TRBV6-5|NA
ASKPMYQETQY
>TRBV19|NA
ASSRERAGGNTIY
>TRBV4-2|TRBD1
ASSQVIRDRGIYGYT
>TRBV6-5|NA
ASSRDTNNYGYT
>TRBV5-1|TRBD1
ASSFTGEGSYNSPLH
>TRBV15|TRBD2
ATSREGTSSDEQF
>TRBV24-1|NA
ATSGGGNQPQH
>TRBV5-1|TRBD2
ATAGASGGFGTDTQY
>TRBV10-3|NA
AISEDSSGYT
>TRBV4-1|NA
ASSHTTLNTEAF
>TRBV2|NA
ARTGEQGEAF
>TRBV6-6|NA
ASSAAANNEQF
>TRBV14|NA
ASSQDQGQPPEAF
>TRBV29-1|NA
SVEGGQNTEAF
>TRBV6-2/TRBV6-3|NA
ASSPRLNSPLH